This entry lists 3 T cell receptor beta chains sequenced from one sample in a study of vaccination and CD4 T cells after COVID-19. Cultured CD4+ T cells had their DNA profiled by the Oncomine TCR Beta short-read assay. A single record per CDR3 protein comes from TCRdb applying MiXCR to the PCR reads. The data contain about 25,000 distinct CDR3 sequences, 67% of them singletons. These receptors' targets are unknown. The sample's treatment: roughly ten-day PBMC culture with coronavirus spike peptide pools or control peptides (ViraFEST assay). Source: CD4+ T cells from blood, cultured in vitro, taken after SARS-CoV-2 vaccination. All receptors come from a human donor who received a COVID-19 vaccine.

This clonotype was seen a handful of times. This chain links TRBV27 with TRBJ1-5, with 10 bases aligning to TRBD1. The CDR3 is made up of 18 amino acids. The trim removed 6 bases at V and 0 bases at J, leaving 11 bases unmatched. Germline values: CDR1 MNHEY, CDR2 SMNVEV (reference sequence). The CDR3 loop reads CASRSDRGVGDSNQPQHF. CDR3 in DNA: TGTGCCAGCAGATCGGACAGGGGGGTCGGTGATAGCAATCAGCCCCAGCATTTT.

The chain links TRBV19 to TRBJ1-5, with TRBD1 matching over 10 bases. The CDR3 loop spans 15 amino acids. V was pared by 5 bases and J by 7 bases, with 8 bases of the junction left unmatched. Germline V gene sequence: CDR1 LNHDA, CDR2 SQIVND (reference sequence). The CDR3 nucleotides are TGTGCCAGTAGTCGCCGGGACAGGGGTTACCAGCCCCAGCATTTT. Translating gives CASSRRDRGYQPQHF.

This rearrangement joins TRBV5-6 to TRBJ1-2; 9 bases are shared with TRBD1. With V trimmed by 4 bases and J by 5 bases, 9 bases remained unmatched. This CDR3 region has 15 residues. Looked up from germline, CDR1 is SGHDT and CDR2 is YYEEEE. In DNA form, the CDR3 reads TGTGCCAGCAGCGCCAGGGACAGGGAGTCGTATGGCTACACCTTC. Its protein product is CASSARDRESYGYTF.